The present T cell receptor (beta chain) was sequenced within a study of shared clonotypes between healthy human individuals. Study details: Each donor contributed plates that comprised three CD4 naive, three CD4 memory, two CD8 naive and one CD8 memory.

Naive CD8 cells were CD45RO-negative, positively selected for CCR7, excluding terminally differentiated effector memory CD45RA+ cells. Each of the donors was a healthy adult who was HIV-negative and had not had a recent acute infection or vaccination. Assay used: immunoSEQ multiplex PCR; TCRdb lists only in-frame clones, some missing. This repertoire shows around 2.1 million clones, 93% found once; its top ten account for under 2%. The CDR3 contains 15 residues. V shed 5 bases and J 6 bases; nucleotides not matched to a gene: 7. Germline values: CDR1 MNHEY, CDR2 SMNVEV (reference sequence). Specimen: naive CD8+ T cells from PBMCs. The V call is TRBV27, the J call TRBJ2-7; 13 nucleotides align to TRBD2. This sequence was found in a young man in good health. Some clones in this sample may be carry-over from other donors' samples. The CDR3: CASSHGTSGTGEQYF. Written as DNA, the CDR3 is TGTGCCAGCAGTCACGGGACTAGCGGGACCGGCGAGCAGTACTTC.